This T cell receptor (beta chain) is from a study of blood T cell repertoires in COVID-19 (dated by TCRdb to 2018 to 2021). About the full investigation: Samples covering the acute and convalescent phases of COVID-19 were provided by collaborators in the United States, Italy and Spain. The prospective study material was composed of cDNA or gDNA derived from T cells, B-cell-depleted T cells, or PBMCs. The dataset comprised deeply sampled blood TCRbeta repertoires from subjects exposed to, actively infected with, or recovered from COVID-19. The repertoires were released in a freely available public database meant as a resource for research on the immune response to SARS-CoV-2. Samples were obtained from the ongoing ImmuneRACE study (first 160 participants) and from some 1,200 subjects provided by 6 global collaborators. The sample metadata nearly always contained a de-identified subject ID, COVID-19 status, age in years and sex. Where available, HLA class I and class II types were obtained from metadata supplied by the sample provider rather than from assay-based typing.

As for this clone: Its antigen has not been determined. No clone much larger than this one lies a single base away; base qualities are absent.

Points the paper makes about the study in general: How much clinical and demographic metadata was included differed by source and by participant, and the metadata was provided uncurated.

V is clipped by 0 bases and J by 7 bases, and the sequence between their germline boundaries is 7 bases long. The CDR3 starts with the cysteine, ends with the phenylalanine, and has 12 residues. Of the read, only the CDR3 DNA is kept; its 36 bases are in frame from base 1. Looking up the germline V gene yields CDR1 ENHRY and CDR2 SYGVKD. Each collaborating institution followed its own protocols to collect whole blood in K2EDTA tubes. Collaborator samples were shipped for TCRbeta analysis as frozen whole blood, isolated PBMCs, or DNA extracted from either sample type. TCRbeta CDR3 regions were amplified from genomic DNA by means of the immunoSEQ Assay, a bias-controlled multiplex PCR. The original methods were these. The number of nucleated cells in each sample was estimated from the amplification of reference gene primers within the assay. To quantify the absolute abundance of each unique TCRbeta CDR3 rearrangement, sequence reads were collapsed and filtered. For each sample, productive Simpson clonality was calculated as the square root of Simpson's diversity index across productive rearrangements. Drawn from immuneACCESS, this table holds only the in-frame rearrangements with V and J called that TCRdb kept. Clones are partly lost; checked studies trace under half to an unresolved V gene and leave the rest unexplained. The V and J calls and the clone size are those of that table, but D and trimming were determined from the DNA. This sample gives some 670,000 clones in total; around 89% of them show up just once. The ten largest clones take up approximately 0.3% of the sample.

The TCR originated in a woman aged 18-35 years with acute or convalescent COVID-19. What was sequenced was peripheral blood. This receptor chain uses TRBV10-3 and TRBJ2-7; the D gene cannot be resolved reliably. The CDR3 region: CAISESSNEQYF. In nucleotide form, the sequence is TGTGCCATCAGTGAGTCGTCCAATGAGCAGTACTTC.